This T cell receptor beta chain was profiled in a study of blood T cell repertoires in COVID-19. Background on the study: Samples taken during acute and convalescent COVID-19 were collected in the United States, Italy and Spain. In each case, the material was cDNA or gDNA derived from T cells, B-cell-depleted T cells, or PBMCs.

In the original workflow: Counts of nucleated cells, estimated from reference gene primer amplification, were obtained. Sequencing was performed with immunoSEQ multiplex PCR; in TCRdb, only in-frame clones are kept and a portion is missing. V and J calls and clone size are given by that table; D and trimming were obtained from the DNA. The sample lists 150,000 to 180,000 clones; under 95% were seen once. The CDR3 has 13 residues. The germline V gene encodes CDR1 SGHTA and CDR2 FQGNSA. Trimming cost V 1 base and J 5 bases, with 6 bases left between them. This receptor was obtained from a man aged 50-59 years with acute or convalescent COVID-19. Sequencing was done on a sample of peripheral blood. The chain combines TRBV7-2 with TRBJ1-3, with unresolved D. CDR3 sequence reads: CASSLGHRNTIYF. CDR3 nucleotide sequence: TGTGCCAGCAGCTTAGGACACAGAAACACCATATATTTT. The entire variable domain, with the rest obtained from reference TRBV7-2 and TRBJ1-3, is as follows: GAGVSQSPSNKVTEKGKDVELRCDPISGHTALYWYRQSLGQGLEFLIYFQGNSAPDKSGLPSDRFSAERTGGSVSTLTIQRTQQEDSAVYLCASSLGHRNTIYFGEGSWLTVV.